This T cell receptor (beta chain) was documented in a study of vaccination and CD4 T cells after COVID-19. In the study overall: Post-vaccine sample collection happened at a median of about 10 weeks after dose two, ranging 14 to 241.

As to treatment: roughly ten-day PBMC culture with coronavirus spike peptide pools or control peptides (ViraFEST assay). The collection of CD4+ T cells from the unexposed donor took place before the COVID-19 pandemic (2011-2018). Expansion of antigen-specific T cells with peptide pools by ViraFEST preceded sequencing of TCRs. Cell supply allowing, SARS-CoV-2 S/N and four cold-coronavirus spikes probed unexposed-donor CD4+ T cells. V dropped 3 bases and J dropped 7; count of bases not matched to a gene: 5. This CDR3 contains 15 residues. The germline gives CDR1 LNHNV, CDR2 YYDKDF (reference sequence). CD4+ T cells that had been cultured provided DNA sequenced with the Oncomine TCR Beta short-read assay. TCRdb analysed the PCR reads with MiXCR anew, one entry per CDR3 protein. The data contain about 7,600 distinct CDR3 sequences, around 50% of them singletons. Turning to this clonotype: What it recognizes is unknown.

Sample: CD4+ T cells from blood, cultured in vitro. The source is a human donor in good health. The genes are TRBV15 and TRBJ2-2, with 10 bases that match TRBD1. CDR3: CATSRGQGHGGELFF. CDR3 sequence (DNA): TGTGCCACCAGCAGGGGACAGGGGCACGGCGGGGAGCTGTTTTTT.